The next 27 T cell receptor beta chains were all read from a single sample in a study of T cell changes during pregnancy in multiple sclerosis. Libraries were prepared by immunoSEQ multiplex PCR; TCRdb keeps only in-frame clonotypes and omits some of them. The repertoire holds about 76,000 clones, with about 95% as singletons. The source was peripheral blood, collected in the third trimester of pregnancy. The receptor source for this set is a female donor with multiple sclerosis, enrolled in a pregnancy study.

The CDR3 coding sequence is TGTGCCAGCAGTGAACTCTCCAGGGCTGGAAACACCATATATTTT. Translation gives CASSELSRAGNTIYF. This chain connects TRBV2 to TRBJ1-3, with TRBD1 as a possible D gene (5 bases). Trimming left V 2 bases short and J 2 bases short, with 10 bases between. The germline gives CDR1 SNHLY, CDR2 FYNNEI. This CDR3 is built from 15 residues. The full variable domain, with the rest looked up from reference TRBV2 and TRBJ1-3, is EPEVTQTPSHQVTQMGQEVILRCVPISNHLYFYWYRQILGQKVEFLVSFYNNEISEKSEIFDDQFSVERPDGSNFTLKIRSTKLEDSAMYFCASSELSRAGNTIYFGEGSWLTVV.

The CDR3 nucleotides read TGTGCCAGCAGCTTTCGGGCCGGGGGGGCCTATGGCTACACCTTC. As protein: CASSFRAGGAYGYTF. The chain employs TRBV7-8 and TRBJ1-2; D is perhaps TRBD1 (6 bases). Germline CDR1 reads SGHVS; CDR2 reads FQNEAQ. The CDR3 is 15 residues long. V was shortened by 3 bases and J by 4 bases, with 15 bases between the two germline ends.

The chain uses TRBV2 and TRBJ2-5; the D gene is possibly TRBD2 (5 bases). The CDR3 loop spans 13 amino acids. CDR1 SNHLY and CDR2 FYNNEI come from the germline V gene. V was shortened by 6 bases and J by 1 base, with 9 bases between the two germline ends. CDR3 sequence (DNA): TGTGCCAGCAGGGACTCACCCCAAGAGACCCAGTACTTC. Protein sequence: CASRDSPQETQYF.

V gene TRBV4-1 combines with J gene TRBJ1-4; the match to TRBD1 covers 7 bases. The CDR3 runs to 15 residues. Germline V CDR1 and CDR2: MGHRA, YSYEKL. The J segment lost 5 bases and the V segment lost 4 bases, leaving 7 bases of the junction unmatched. The CDR3 DNA reads as TGCGCCAGCAGCCCTCCAGGGGGAGGAAATGAAAAACTGTTTTTT. Protein: CASSPPGGGNEKLFF.

V and J are TRBV5-4 and TRBJ2-7; 12 bases agree with TRBD2. The V gene end was trimmed by 4 bases and the J gene end by 3 bases; junction bases not matched to a gene: 5. The CDR3 length is 15 residues. Germline values: CDR1 SGHNT, CDR2 YYREEE (reference sequence). The CDR3 nucleotides read TGTGCCAGCAGCAAAACTAGCGGGGGGATCTACGAGCAGTACTTC. Its protein is CASSKTSGGIYEQYF. The full variable domain, in which reference TRBV5-4 and TRBJ2-7 provide the parts outside the CDR3, is ETGVTQSPTHLIKTRGQQVTLRCSSQSGHNTVSWYQQALGQGPQFIFQYYREEENGRGNFPPRFSGLQFPNYSSELNVNALELDDSALYLCASSKTSGGIYEQYFGPGTRLTVT.

CDR3 loop: CASSGVEGGGQPQHF. CDR3 in DNA: TGTGCCAGCAGTGGCGTCGAGGGCGGGGGTCAGCCCCAGCATTTT. The chain uses TRBV6-1 and TRBJ1-5; D is possibly TRBD1 (5 bases). The V and J ends lost 4 bases and 6 bases respectively, with 16 bases between them. CDR1 and CDR2 (germline): MNHNS, SASEGT. This CDR3 is built from 15 residues.

This clone appeared a single time. The gene calls are TRBV18 and TRBJ1-4, with D perhaps matching TRBD1 (6 bases). This CDR3 comprises 16 residues. CDR1 KGHSH and CDR2 LQKENI come from the germline V gene. V dropped 3 bases and J dropped 3 bases, with 14 bases sitting between them. CDR3 in DNA: TGTGCCAGCTCACCTAACCACAGGGAAGCTAATGAAAAACTGTTTTTT. Translated, it gives CASSPNHREANEKLFF.

This clone was recorded a few times. This chain links TRBV5-1 with TRBJ2-5; 10 bases are a match to TRBD2. Germline CDR1 and CDR2: SGHRS and YFSETQ. Trimming took 0 bases from V and 4 from J; bases not matched to a gene: 9. This CDR3 is built from 17 residues. In DNA, the CDR3 is TGCGCCAGCAGCTTGGTGGTAGCGGGGGGCCTCGGAGAGACCCAGTACTTC. It is translated as CASSLVVAGGLGETQYF.

The chain has TRBV19 and TRBJ2-3, with 10 nucleotides matching TRBD2. Unmatched junction bases numbered 20, after V lost 5 bases and J lost 9 bases. This CDR3 has 18 residues. The germline V gene has CDR1 LNHDA and CDR2 SQIVND (reference sequence). The CDR3 spells CASSGGRTSGTLGGTQYF. The CDR3 nucleotides are TGTGCCAGTAGTGGGGGCCGAACTAGCGGGACTCTCGGGGGGACGCAGTATTTT.

V gene TRBV9 combines with J gene TRBJ2-7; possible D gene TRBD1, 7 bases. The CDR3 sequence is 13 residues long. Trimming took off 6 bases at V and 2 bases at J, with 12 bases between the two ends. Germline-derived CDR1 and CDR2 are SGDLS and YYNGEE. The chain's CDR3 is CASNQGGTYEQYF. CDR3 DNA sequence: TGTGCCAGCAATCAGGGGGGCACCTACGAGCAGTACTTC.

The chain's CDR3 is CASNVMKGVVAPTGAFF. The CDR3 region has the DNA TGTGCCAGTAACGTTATGAAGGGGGTGGTTGCTCCTACGGGGGCTTTCTTT. The chain recombines TRBV19 with TRBJ1-1; D perhaps matches TRBD1 (6 bases). Germline-derived CDR1 and CDR2 are LNHDA and SQIVND (reference sequence). The V gene lost 7 bases and the J gene lost 11 bases, with 32 bases spanning the gap. This CDR3 has 17 residues.

The chain joins TRBV4-3 to TRBJ2-7; D unclear. The CDR3 is 14 amino acids. Germline V gives CDR1 LGHNA, CDR2 YSLEER. V was clipped by 1 base and J by 6 bases, with 13 bases between them. The CDR3 reads CASSQGGRSPEQYF. In DNA, the CDR3 is TGCGCCAGCAGCCAAGGTGGCAGATCCCCCGAGCAGTACTTC.

The V gene is TRBV5-6, the J gene TRBJ1-2; D is possibly TRBD1 (5 bases). Germline V lookup: CDR1 SGHDT, CDR2 YYEEEE. V gave up 3 bases and J gave up 1 base, with 10 bases separating them. The CDR3 covers 14 residues. CDR3 sequence (DNA): TGTGCCAGCAGCTCTGGAAGGGGTAACTATGGCTACACCTTC. It encodes CASSSGRGNYGYTF.

The rearrangement links TRBV5-1 to TRBJ1-2; 8 nucleotides align to TRBD1. The germline CDR1 and CDR2 sequences are SGHRS and YFSETQ. The CDR3 contains 14 residues. Trimming cost V 5 bases and J 6 bases; bases outside gene matches: 9. The CDR3 DNA reads TGCGCCAGCAGAAAAGGACAGGGCGGCGATGGCTACACCTTC. Its translation: CASRKGQGGDGYTF.

V and J are TRBV7-9 and TRBJ1-2; no definite D call. Germline CDR1 reads SEHNR; CDR2 reads FQNEAQ (reference sequence). Trimming took 2 bases from V and 2 from J, leaving 9 bases between them. The CDR3 is 14 amino acids. The CDR3 loop reads CASSLSVGNYGYTF. CDR3 nucleotides: TGTGCCAGCAGCTTAAGTGTGGGCAACTATGGCTACACCTTC.

The rearrangement joins TRBV19 to TRBJ1-3; 8 nucleotides align to TRBD1. Trimming took 10 bases from V and 3 from J; bases not matched to a gene: 11. The germline gives CDR1 LNHDA, CDR2 SQIVND (reference sequence). This CDR3 spans 15 amino acids. CDR3 loop: CATRTGKIGGNTIYF. DNA of the CDR3: TGTGCCACCCGGACAGGGAAAATTGGTGGAAACACCATATATTTT.

This sequence joins TRBV4-3 and TRBJ2-3; 8 nucleotides agree with TRBD1. The CDR3 length is 13 residues. Germline trimming cut 6 bases from V and 4 bases from J; bases unmatched to any gene: 3. The germline CDR1 and CDR2 sequences are LGHNA and YSLEER. The CDR3 DNA reads as TGCGCCAGCAGGCACAGGGGGTCAGATACGCAGTATTTT. The encoded protein is CASRHRGSDTQYF.

J is TRBJ1-2 and V is TRBV10-3; D gene uncertain. The V end lost 2 bases, the J end lost 8 bases, and 6 bases lay between the germline ends. CDR3 size: 11 residues. From germline, CDR1 is ENHRY and CDR2 SYGVKD. In DNA form, the CDR3 reads TGTGCCATCAGTGAGCTGAGAGGCTACACCTTC. Its translation: CAISELRGYTF.

This clone came up once. V gene TRBV2 combines with J gene TRBJ2-7, with D perhaps matching TRBD1 (6 bases). CDR1 SNHLY and CDR2 FYNNEI come from the germline V gene. This CDR3 spans 13 amino acids. Trimming removed 7 bases from V and 0 bases from J, with 10 bases in between. The CDR3 loop is CASKGQLSYEQYF. In nucleotides, the CDR3 is TGTGCCAGCAAAGGACAGCTCTCCTACGAGCAGTACTTC.

This clone was seen only once. V and J are TRBV30 and TRBJ2-1, with TRBD2 matching 9 bases. Germline V gene data show CDR1 as GTSNPN and CDR2 as SVGIG (reference sequence). With 3 bases clipped from V and 0 bases from J, the junction kept 3 bases outside the gene matches. This CDR3 comprises 15 residues. The CDR3 DNA reads TGTGCCTGGAGCAATAGCGGGGGCTCCTACAATGAGCAGTTCTTC. Protein sequence: CAWSNSGGSYNEQFF.

This clone has a handful of counts. J is TRBJ2-1 and V is TRBV2, with D maybe TRBD1 (5 bases). The CDR3 extends over 11 amino acids. CDR1 is SNHLY, CDR2 FYNNEI, per germline. With 6 bases removed from V and 9 bases from J, the gap between germline ends came to 9 bases. The CDR3 reads CASSWGPEQFF. The CDR3 nucleotides are TGTGCCAGCAGCTGGGGCCCTGAGCAGTTCTTC. The whole variable domain, filled in from reference TRBV2 and TRBJ2-1, reads EPEVTQTPSHQVTQMGQEVILRCVPISNHLYFYWYRQILGQKVEFLVSFYNNEISEKSEIFDDQFSVERPDGSNFTLKIRSTKLEDSAMYFCASSWGPEQFFGPGTRLTVL.

The genes are TRBV5-1 and TRBJ2-5; 11 bases map to TRBD1. The last part of the DNA fits TRBJ2-7 better; the J call may be wrong. The CDR3 sequence is 14 residues long. Germline V gene sequence: CDR1 SGHRS, CDR2 YFSETQ. The CDR3 bases are TGCGCCAGCAGCTTATGGGACAGGGGGGACGAGCAGTACTTC. This translates into CASSLWDRGDEQYF.

The chain is built from TRBV11-2 and TRBJ2-7; D might be TRBD1 (6 bases). Per germline, CDR1 SGHAT and CDR2 FQNNGV. CDR3 size: 13 residues. Deletions cut 3 bases from V and 3 bases from J, with 9 bases between. This CDR3 reads CASSFAGDYEQYF. The CDR3 nucleotides read TGTGCCAGCAGCTTTGCAGGGGACTACGAGCAGTACTTC.

The J gene is TRBJ1-1, the V gene TRBV9, with 9 bases lining up with TRBD1. With V trimmed by 3 bases and J by 6 bases, 9 bases remained unmatched. This CDR3 is built from 15 residues. Per the germline V gene, CDR1 is SGDLS and CDR2 is YYNGEE. The CDR3 DNA reads TGTGCCAGCAGCGCCCTAGACAGGGGGTACGCTGAAGCTTTCTTT. Amino acids: CASSALDRGYAEAFF.

The chain carries TRBV6-5 and TRBJ1-4, with D uncertain. This CDR3 comprises 12 residues. The V gene's germline CDR1 is MNHEY and CDR2 SVGAGI. Trimming removed 6 bases from V and 8 bases from J, with 10 bases in between. The CDR3 loop reads CASRSAGEKLFF. CDR3 in DNA: TGTGCCAGCAGGTCGGCGGGCGAAAAACTGTTTTTT.

The chain combines TRBV4-1 with TRBJ2-1, with TRBD2 as a possible D gene (6 bases). The germline V gene encodes CDR1 MGHRA and CDR2 YSYEKL. The length of the CDR3 is 15 residues. V was clipped by 3 bases and J by 0 bases, with 9 bases between them. CDR3 nucleotides: TGCGCCAGCAGCCATTATAGCGGCTCCTACAATGAGCAGTTCTTC. Its protein product is CASSHYSGSYNEQFF.

This clone has only one observation. This chain connects TRBV7-8 to TRBJ1-2; 8 nucleotides agree with TRBD1. The CDR3 extends over 15 amino acids. The trim removed 5 bases at V and 1 base at J, leaving 6 bases unmatched. From germline, CDR1 is SGHVS and CDR2 FQNEAQ. The CDR3 loop is CASSRTGGNNYGYTF. The CDR3 DNA reads TGTGCCAGCAGCCGTACAGGGGGTAATAACTATGGCTACACCTTC.